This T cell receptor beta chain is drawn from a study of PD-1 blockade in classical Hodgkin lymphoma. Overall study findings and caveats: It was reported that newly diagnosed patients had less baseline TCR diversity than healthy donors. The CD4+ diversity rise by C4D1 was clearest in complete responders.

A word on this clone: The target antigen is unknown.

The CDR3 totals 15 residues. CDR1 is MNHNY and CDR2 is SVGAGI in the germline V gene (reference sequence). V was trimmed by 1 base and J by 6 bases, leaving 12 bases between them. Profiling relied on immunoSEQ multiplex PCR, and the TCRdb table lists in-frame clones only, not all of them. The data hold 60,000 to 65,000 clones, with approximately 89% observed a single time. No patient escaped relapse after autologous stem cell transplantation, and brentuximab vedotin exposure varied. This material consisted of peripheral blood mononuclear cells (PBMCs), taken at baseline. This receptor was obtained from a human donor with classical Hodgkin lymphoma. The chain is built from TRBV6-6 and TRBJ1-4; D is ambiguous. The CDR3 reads CASSYLSGSDEKLFF. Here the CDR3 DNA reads TGTGCCAGCAGTTACTTATCGGGGAGCGATGAAAAACTGTTTTTT.